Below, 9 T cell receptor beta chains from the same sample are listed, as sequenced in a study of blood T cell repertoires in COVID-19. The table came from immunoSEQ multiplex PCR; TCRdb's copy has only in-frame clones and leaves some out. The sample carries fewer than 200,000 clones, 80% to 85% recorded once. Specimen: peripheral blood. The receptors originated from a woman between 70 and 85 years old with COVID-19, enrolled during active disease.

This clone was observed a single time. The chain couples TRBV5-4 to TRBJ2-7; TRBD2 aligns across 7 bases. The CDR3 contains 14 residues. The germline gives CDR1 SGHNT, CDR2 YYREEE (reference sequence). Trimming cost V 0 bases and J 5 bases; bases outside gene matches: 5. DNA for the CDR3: TGTGCCAGCAGCTTGGGTGGGAGGGGCAACGAGCAGTACTTC. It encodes CASSLGGRGNEQYF.

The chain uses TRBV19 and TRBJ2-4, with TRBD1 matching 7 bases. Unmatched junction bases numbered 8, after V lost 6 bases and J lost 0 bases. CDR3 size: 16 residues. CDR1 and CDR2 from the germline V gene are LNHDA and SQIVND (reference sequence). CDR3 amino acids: CASSHPGQLAKNIQYF. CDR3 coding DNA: TGTGCCAGTAGCCACCCGGGACAGTTAGCCAAAAACATTCAGTACTTC.

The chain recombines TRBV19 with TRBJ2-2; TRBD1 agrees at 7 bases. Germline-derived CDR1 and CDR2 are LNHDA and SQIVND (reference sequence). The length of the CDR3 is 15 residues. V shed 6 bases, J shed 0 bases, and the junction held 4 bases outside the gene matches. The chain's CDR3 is CASSPTGSNTGELFF. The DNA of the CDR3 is TGTGCCAGTAGCCCGACAGGGTCGAACACCGGGGAGCTGTTTTTT.

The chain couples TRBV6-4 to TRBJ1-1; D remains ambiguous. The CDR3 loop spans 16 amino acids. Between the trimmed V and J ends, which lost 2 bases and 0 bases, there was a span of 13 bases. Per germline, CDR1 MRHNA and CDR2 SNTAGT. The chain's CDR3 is CASSDQPGSMNTEAFF. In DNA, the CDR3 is TGTGCCAGCAGTGACCAACCCGGTTCGATGAACACTGAAGCTTTCTTT.

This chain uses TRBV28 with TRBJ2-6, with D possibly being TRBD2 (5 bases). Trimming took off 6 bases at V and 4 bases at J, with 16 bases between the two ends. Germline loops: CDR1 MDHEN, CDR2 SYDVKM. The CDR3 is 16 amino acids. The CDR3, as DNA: TGTGCCAGCAGCTCGGGATCCCCCTCCGGGGCCAACGTCCTGACTTTC. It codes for CASSSGSPSGANVLTF.

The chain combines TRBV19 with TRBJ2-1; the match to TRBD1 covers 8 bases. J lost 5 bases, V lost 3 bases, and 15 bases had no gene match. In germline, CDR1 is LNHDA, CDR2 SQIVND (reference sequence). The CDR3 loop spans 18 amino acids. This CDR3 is CASSIPSPRDRGDNEQFF. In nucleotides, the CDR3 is TGTGCCAGTAGTATTCCGTCGCCCCGAGACAGGGGAGACAATGAGCAGTTCTTC.

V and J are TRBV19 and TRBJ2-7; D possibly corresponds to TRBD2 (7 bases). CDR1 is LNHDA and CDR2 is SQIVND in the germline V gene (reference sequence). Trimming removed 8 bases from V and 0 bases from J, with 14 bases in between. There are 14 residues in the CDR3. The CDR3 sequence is CASSRGGASYEQYF. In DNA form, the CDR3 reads TGTGCCAGTTCTCGTGGGGGGGCCTCCTACGAGCAGTACTTC. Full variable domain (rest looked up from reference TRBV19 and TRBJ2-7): DGGITQSPKYLFRKEGQNVTLSCEQNLNHDAMYWYRQDPGQGLRLIYYSQIVNDFQKGDIAEGYSVSREKKESFPLTVTSAQKNPTAFYLCASSRGGASYEQYFGPGTRLTVT.

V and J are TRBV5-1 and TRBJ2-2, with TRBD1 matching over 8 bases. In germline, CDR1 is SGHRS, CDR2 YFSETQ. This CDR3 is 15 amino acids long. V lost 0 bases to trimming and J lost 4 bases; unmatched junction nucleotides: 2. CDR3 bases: TGCGCCAGCAGCTTGGTAACAGGGGGCACCGGGGAGCTGTTTTTT. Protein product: CASSLVTGGTGELFF.

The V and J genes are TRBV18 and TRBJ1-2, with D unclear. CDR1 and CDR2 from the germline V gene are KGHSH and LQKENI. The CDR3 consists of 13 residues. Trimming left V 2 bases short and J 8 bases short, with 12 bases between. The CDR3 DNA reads TGTGCCAGCTCACCAGATTCTGTCGGGGGCTACACCTTC. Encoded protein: CASSPDSVGGYTF.